This section outlines one TCR beta chain sequence together with its context. This record belongs to a study of cytomegalovirus exposure and HLA in healthy donors. Primers for the PCR totalled 60 Vbeta and 13 Jbeta. Repertoires were generated with immunoSEQ multiplex PCR, while TCRdb's copy carries only in-frame clones and drops some. The sample lists 79,000 or so clones; 65% to 85% were seen once. The sequenced material came from PBMCs. The TCR comes from a woman in her 40s in good health and CMV-seropositive.

The CDR3 region is CSVGRLTGTSGSTGELFF. Written as DNA, the CDR3 is TGCAGCGTTGGCCGCCTCACCGGGACTAGCGGTAGTACCGGGGAGCTGTTTTTT. The chain has TRBV29-1 and TRBJ2-2, with 11 bases aligning to TRBD2. Germline CDR1 SQVTM, CDR2 ANQGSEA. V was pared by 4 bases and J by 5 bases, with 15 bases of the junction left unmatched. This CDR3 has 18 residues.